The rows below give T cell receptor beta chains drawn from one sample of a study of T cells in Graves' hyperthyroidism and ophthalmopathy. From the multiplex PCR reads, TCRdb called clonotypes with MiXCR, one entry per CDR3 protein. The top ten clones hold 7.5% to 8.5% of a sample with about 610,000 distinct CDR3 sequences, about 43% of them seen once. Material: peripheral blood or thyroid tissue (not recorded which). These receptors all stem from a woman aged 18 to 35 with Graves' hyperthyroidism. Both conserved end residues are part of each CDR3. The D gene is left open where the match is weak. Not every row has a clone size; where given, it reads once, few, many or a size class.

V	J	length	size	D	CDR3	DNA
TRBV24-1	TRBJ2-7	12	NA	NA	CATSDGDHEQYF	TGTGCCACCAGTGATGGGGACCACGAGCAGTACTTC
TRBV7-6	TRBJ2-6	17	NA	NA	CASSSGRRSSGANVLTF	TGTGCCAGCAGCTCGGGACGGAGAAGCTCTGGGGCCAACGTCCTGACTTTC
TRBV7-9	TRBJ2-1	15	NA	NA	CASSGRGAGYNEQFF	TGTGCCAGCAGCGGTAGGGGGGCAGGGTACAATGAGCAGTTCTTC
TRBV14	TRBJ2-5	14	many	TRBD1	CASSKQGTGETQYF	TGTGCCAGCAGCAAACAGGGGACGGGGGAGACCCAGTACTTC
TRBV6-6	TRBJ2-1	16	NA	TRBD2	CASSYPGLAGYNEQFF	TGTGCCAGCAGTTACCCGGGACTAGCGGGATACAATGAGCAGTTCTTC
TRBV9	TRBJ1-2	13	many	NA	CASSGPRPYGYTF	TGTGCCAGCAGCGGTCCGCGACCCTATGGCTACACCTTC
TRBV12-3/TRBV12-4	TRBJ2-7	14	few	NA	CASSPELNSYEQYF	TGTGCCAGCAGTCCGGAACTTAACTCCTACGAGCAGTACTTC
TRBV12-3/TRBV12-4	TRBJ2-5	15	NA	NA	CASSSPRGVKETQYF	TGTGCCAGCAGTTCTCCCAGAGGGGTTAAAGAGACCCAGTACTTC
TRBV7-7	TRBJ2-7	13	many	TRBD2	CASSRTSSTEQYF	TGTGCCAGCAGCAGGACTAGTAGCACCGAGCAGTACTTC
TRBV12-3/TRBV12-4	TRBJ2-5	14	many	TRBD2	CASSFGLAGETQYF	TGTGCCAGCAGCTTCGGACTAGCGGGAGAGACCCAGTACTTC
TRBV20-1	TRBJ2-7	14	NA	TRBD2	CSASVPGGPYEQYF	TGCAGTGCCAGCGTGCCGGGAGGGCCCTACGAGCAGTACTTC
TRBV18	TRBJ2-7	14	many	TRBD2	CASSPRLAGYEQYF	TGTGCCAGCTCACCAAGACTAGCGGGTTACGAGCAGTACTTC
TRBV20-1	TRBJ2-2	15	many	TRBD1	CSAKGGLADTGELFF	TGCAGTGCCAAAGGGGGCCTAGCCGACACCGGGGAGCTGTTTTTT
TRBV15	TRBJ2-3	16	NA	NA	CATSRARKEDTDTQYF	TGTGCCACCAGCAGAGCTAGAAAGGAGGACACAGATACGCAGTATTTT
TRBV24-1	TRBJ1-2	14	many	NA	CATSDMTGNYGYTF	TGTGCCACCAGTGATATGACGGGAAACTATGGCTACACCTTC
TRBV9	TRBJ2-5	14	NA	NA	CASSVSGGQETQYF	TGTGCCAGCAGCGTCTCTGGGGGACAAGAGACCCAGTACTTC
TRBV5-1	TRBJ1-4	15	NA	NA	CASSLDRDEDEKLFF	TGCGCCAGCAGCTTGGACCGGGACGAAGATGAAAAACTGTTTTTT
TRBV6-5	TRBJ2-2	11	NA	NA	CASRQGGELFF	TGTGCCAGCAGACAGGGCGGGGAGCTGTTTTTT
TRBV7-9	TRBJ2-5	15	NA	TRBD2	CASSPRREGRETQYF	TGTGCCAGCAGCCCTAGGCGGGAGGGCCGGGAGACCCAGTACTTC
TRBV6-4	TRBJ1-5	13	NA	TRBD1	CAIGDRGYQPQHF	TGTGCCATCGGGGACAGGGGCTATCAGCCCCAGCATTTT
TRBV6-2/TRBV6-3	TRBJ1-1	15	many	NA	CASVAPRGTHEGAFF	TGTGCCAGCGTTGCCCCACGGGGCACTCATGAGGGAGCTTTCTTT
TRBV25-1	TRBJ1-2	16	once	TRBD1	CASSSTGGISGYGYTF	TGTGCCAGCAGCAGCACAGGGGGTATTTCTGGCTATGGCTACACCTTC
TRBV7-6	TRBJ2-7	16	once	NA	CASAHRGGSGAYEQYF	TGTGCCAGTGCACACCGTGGGGGCTCGGGGGCCTACGAGCAGTACTTC
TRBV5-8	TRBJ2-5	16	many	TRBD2	CASSWGASGSGETQYF	TGTGCCAGCAGCTGGGGGGCTAGCGGGAGTGGGGAGACCCAGTACTTC
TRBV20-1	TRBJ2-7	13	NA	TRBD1	CSALTGTAGEQYF	TGCAGTGCTCTGACCGGGACAGCCGGCGAGCAGTACTTC
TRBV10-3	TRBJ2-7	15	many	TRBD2	CAIKLSSGPTYEQYF	TGTGCCATCAAACTATCTAGCGGCCCCACCTACGAGCAGTACTTC
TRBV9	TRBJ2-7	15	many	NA	CASSPGGLASYEQYF	TGTGCCAGCAGCCCCGGGGGACTGGCAAGCTACGAGCAGTACTTC
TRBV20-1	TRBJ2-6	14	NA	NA	CSAREGAGANVLTF	TGCAGTGCGAGGGAGGGGGCTGGGGCCAACGTCCTGACTTTC
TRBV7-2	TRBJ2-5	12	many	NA	CASSSLRQTQYF	TGTGCCAGCAGCTCCCTACGACAGACCCAGTACTTC
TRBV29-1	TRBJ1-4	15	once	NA	CSVTGTSGQNERLFF	TGCAGCGTCACCGGGACTAGCGGACAAAATGAAAGACTGTTTTTT
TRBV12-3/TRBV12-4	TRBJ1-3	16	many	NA	CASTTDPPNSGNTIYF	TGTGCCAGCACCACCGATCCACCCAACTCTGGAAACACCATATATTTT
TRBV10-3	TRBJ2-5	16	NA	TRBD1	CAISEPGTADQETQYF	TGTGCCATCAGTGAGCCCGGGACAGCGGATCAAGAGACCCAGTACTTC
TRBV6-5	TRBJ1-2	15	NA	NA	CASSYSAPGDYGYTF	TGTGCCAGCAGTTACTCGGCCCCGGGGGACTATGGCTACACCTTC
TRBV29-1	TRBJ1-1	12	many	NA	CSVVVRNTEAFF	TGCAGCGTTGTCGTGAGGAACACTGAAGCTTTCTTT
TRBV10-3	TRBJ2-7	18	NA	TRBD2	CAISESWGSSGSEYEQYF	TGTGCCATCAGTGAGTCGTGGGGTTCTAGCGGGAGCGAATACGAGCAGTACTTC
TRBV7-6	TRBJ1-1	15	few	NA	CASSLEGGANTEAFF	TGTGCCAGCAGCTTAGAGGGGGGAGCGAACACTGAAGCTTTCTTT
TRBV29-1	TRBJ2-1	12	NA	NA	CSGRAAYNEQFF	TGCAGCGGGAGGGCCGCCTACAATGAGCAGTTCTTC
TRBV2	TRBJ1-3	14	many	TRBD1	CASNTGGRGNTIYF	TGTGCCAGTAACACAGGGGGCCGTGGAAACACCATATATTTT
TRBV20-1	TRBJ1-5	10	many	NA	CSAKDGAQHF	TGCAGTGCCAAAGACGGCGCCCAGCATTTT
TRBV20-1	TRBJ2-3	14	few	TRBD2	CSAARLAGDDTQYF	TGCAGTGCTGCCCGACTAGCGGGAGACGATACGCAGTATTTT
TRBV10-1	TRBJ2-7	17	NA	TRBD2	CASSDSSSGRISYEQYF	TGCGCCAGCAGTGATTCATCAAGCGGGAGGATCTCCTACGAGCAGTACTTC
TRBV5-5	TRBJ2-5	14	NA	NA	CVSSLGGGQETQYF	TGTGTCAGCAGCTTAGGGGGGGGACAAGAGACCCAGTACTTC
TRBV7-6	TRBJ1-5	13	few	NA	CASSSGREQPQHF	TGTGCCAGCAGCTCTGGGAGGGAGCAGCCCCAGCATTTT
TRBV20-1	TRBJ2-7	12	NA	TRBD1	CSYGTGAYEQYF	TGCAGTTACGGGACAGGGGCGTACGAGCAGTACTTC
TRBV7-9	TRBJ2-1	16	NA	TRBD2	CASYSGMGPSYNEQFF	TGTGCCAGCTACAGCGGGATGGGGCCCTCCTACAATGAGCAGTTCTTC
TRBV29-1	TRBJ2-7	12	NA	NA	CSVARRPQEQYF	TGCAGCGTTGCCAGGAGGCCCCAAGAGCAGTACTTC
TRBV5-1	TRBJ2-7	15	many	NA	CASSHRDQSSYEQYF	TGCGCCAGCAGCCACAGGGATCAGAGCTCCTACGAGCAGTACTTC
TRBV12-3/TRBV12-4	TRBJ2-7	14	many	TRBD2	CASSGGRPPYEQYF	TGTGCCAGCAGCGGGGGGAGACCTCCCTACGAGCAGTACTTC
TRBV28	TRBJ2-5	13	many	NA	CASSPDRVETQYF	TGTGCCAGCAGTCCCGACCGGGTCGAGACCCAGTACTTC
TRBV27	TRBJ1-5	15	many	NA	CASRAGGSGNQPQHF	TGTGCCAGCAGGGCGGGAGGATCAGGCAATCAGCCCCAGCATTTT
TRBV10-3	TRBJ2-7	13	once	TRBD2	CASSPPTSGEQYF	TGTGCCAGCTCACCACCGACTAGCGGCGAGCAGTACTTC
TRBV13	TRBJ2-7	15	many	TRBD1	CASSSPGQGPYEQYF	TGTGCCAGCAGCTCCCCGGGACAGGGTCCCTACGAGCAGTACTTC
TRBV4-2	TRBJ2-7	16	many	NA	CASKSNVGGAHYEQYF	TGTGCCAGCAAGTCGAATGTAGGAGGTGCTCACTACGAGCAGTACTTC
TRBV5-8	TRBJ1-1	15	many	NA	CASSSRTLTDTEAFF	TGTGCCAGCAGCTCGAGGACACTTACGGACACTGAAGCTTTCTTT